Following are 27 T cell receptor beta chains from one sample sequenced in a study of cytomegalovirus exposure and HLA in healthy donors. This PCR relied on a set of 60 Vbeta primers and 13 Jbeta primers. TCRdb's copy holds only in-frame clones and misses some; the assay was immunoSEQ multiplex PCR. The sample consists of about 150,000 clones, roughly 66% of them appearing once. The sample comprised PBMCs. Receptors were obtained from a young woman in good health and CMV-seronegative.

V usage is TRBV6-5 and J usage is TRBJ2-1; maybe TRBD2 (7 bases). The CDR3 has 15 amino acids. The V end was cut by 2 bases, the J end by 6 bases, with 14 bases between. The germline V gene encodes CDR1 MNHEY and CDR2 SVGAGI. CDR3 protein: CASSYKGRGSNEQFF. In nucleotides, the CDR3 is TGTGCCAGCAGTTACAAAGGGAGGGGGTCCAATGAGCAGTTCTTC.

This clone was recorded only once. The rearrangement links TRBV5-1 to TRBJ2-5, with 14 bases aligning to TRBD2. J lost 5 bases, V lost 4 bases, and 7 bases had no gene match. CDR1 and CDR2 from the germline V gene are SGHRS and YFSETQ. The CDR3 consists of 16 residues. In DNA form, the CDR3 reads TGCGCCAGCAGCGCCCGACTAGCGGGAGGGCTGGAGACCCAGTACTTC. This gives the protein CASSARLAGGLETQYF.

The chain uses TRBV19 and TRBJ1-2; the D gene is possibly TRBD1 (6 bases). The CDR3 is made up of 15 amino acids. V was cut by 4 bases and J by 6 bases, with 18 bases left in between. Per the germline V gene, CDR1 is LNHDA and CDR2 is SQIVND (reference sequence). CDR3 nucleotides: TGTGCCAGTAGTAAGACCCGGACAGCCTTTGATGGCTACACCTTC. It specifies CASSKTRTAFDGYTF. Full variable domain (remainder filled in from reference TRBV19 and TRBJ1-2): DGGITQSPKYLFRKEGQNVTLSCEQNLNHDAMYWYRQDPGQGLRLIYYSQIVNDFQKGDIAEGYSVSREKKESFPLTVTSAQKNPTAFYLCASSKTRTAFDGYTFGSGTRLTVV.

This rearrangement joins TRBV7-2 to TRBJ1-1, with TRBD1 as a possible D gene (5 bases). Trimming removed 6 bases from V and 4 bases from J, with 15 bases in between. The germline V gene encodes CDR1 SGHTA and CDR2 FQGNSA. CDR3 length: 14 amino acids. The CDR3 DNA reads as TGTGCCAGCAGATCGGACACAGTCAGCACTGAAGCTTTCTTT. Translation: CASRSDTVSTEAFF. The entire variable domain, with the rest obtained from reference TRBV7-2 and TRBJ1-1, is as follows: GAGVSQSPSNKVTEKGKDVELRCDPISGHTALYWYRQSLGQGLEFLIYFQGNSAPDKSGLPSDRFSAERTGGSVSTLTIQRTQQEDSAVYLCASRSDTVSTEAFFGQGTRLTVV.

V usage is TRBV15 and J usage is TRBJ1-1, with 8 nucleotides matching TRBD1. Trimming cost V 5 bases and J 5 bases; bases outside gene matches: 19. Germline CDR1 reads LNHNV; CDR2 reads YYDKDF (reference sequence). This CDR3 has 18 residues. DNA for the CDR3: TGTGCCACCAGCGGGGACAGGACAGTGAATCGCCCAGGGACTGAAGCTTTCTTT. Translating it yields CATSGDRTVNRPGTEAFF.

This clone turned up a few times. V and J are TRBV7-2 and TRBJ2-2, with TRBD2 matching over 7 bases. The CDR3 loop spans 18 amino acids. V shed 3 bases, J shed 0 bases, and the junction held 10 bases outside the gene matches. Germline assignment: CDR1 SGHTA and CDR2 FQGNSA. CDR3: CASSLALDRGANTGELFF. The CDR3 nucleotides read TGTGCCAGCAGCTTGGCCCTTGATCGGGGGGCGAACACCGGGGAGCTGTTTTTT.

The V call is TRBV28, the J call TRBJ1-4; TRBD1 aligns across 8 bases. The CDR3 loop spans 12 amino acids. Trimming at V came to 7 bases and at J to 10 bases, leaving 5 bases not matched to a gene. The V gene's germline CDR1 is MDHEN and CDR2 SYDVKM. The CDR3 bases are TGTGCCAGCACGGGACAGGTCGGAAAACTGTTTTTT. Translation: CASTGQVGKLFF. Supplemented by reference TRBV28 and TRBJ1-4, the full variable domain reads DVKVTQSSRYLVKRTGEKVFLECVQDMDHENMFWYRQDPGLGLRLIYFSYDVKMKEKGDIPEGYSVSREKKERFSLILESASTNQTSMYLCASTGQVGKLFFGSGTQLSVL.

The chain joins TRBV7-9 to TRBJ1-2; D unclear. Deletions cut 4 bases from V and 8 bases from J, with 14 bases between. The CDR3 is 13 amino acids. Germline V lookup: CDR1 SEHNR, CDR2 FQNEAQ (reference sequence). CDR3 bases: TGTGCCAGCAGCTCCCGCGCCATCAAGGGCTACACCTTC. Residues: CASSSRAIKGYTF.

The rearrangement uses TRBV19 and TRBJ1-1, with D unresolved. This CDR3 spans 14 amino acids. Looked up from germline, CDR1 is LNHDA and CDR2 is SQIVND (reference sequence). V was pared by 4 bases and J by 1 base, with 10 bases between. The CDR3 nucleotides are TGTGCCAGTAGTAGGAGAGAAGCGAACACTGAAGCTTTCTTT. This gives the protein CASSRREANTEAFF.

This clone was seen more than once but under ten times. V is TRBV5-8 and J is TRBJ2-5, with TRBD2 matching 11 bases. The CDR3 is 16 amino acids. Germline V CDR1 and CDR2: SGHTS, YDEGEE. With V trimmed by 4 bases and J by 2 bases, 7 bases remained unmatched. CDR3 bases: TGTGCCAGCAGCCCTGGGACTAGCGGAATACAAGAGACCCAGTACTTC. Encoded protein: CASSPGTSGIQETQYF.

The V and J genes are TRBV2 and TRBJ2-2, with a tentative D call TRBD1 (5 bases). Germline V gives CDR1 SNHLY, CDR2 FYNNEI. The V gene lost 8 bases and the J gene lost 1 base, with 11 bases spanning the gap. The CDR3 consists of 14 residues. Here the CDR3 reads CASLLGENTGELFF. CDR3 DNA: TGTGCCAGCCTCTTAGGGGAGAACACCGGGGAGCTGTTTTTT. The variable domain in full, completed from reference TRBV2 and TRBJ2-2, reads EPEVTQTPSHQVTQMGQEVILRCVPISNHLYFYWYRQILGQKVEFLVSFYNNEISEKSEIFDDQFSVERPDGSNFTLKIRSTKLEDSAMYFCASLLGENTGELFFGEGSRLTVL.

The chain employs TRBV7-2 and TRBJ2-3, with D possibly being TRBD2 (7 bases). V was trimmed by 4 bases and J by 3 bases, leaving 14 bases between them. Germline values: CDR1 SGHTA, CDR2 FQGNSA. This CDR3 contains 15 residues. In DNA form, the CDR3 reads TGTGCCAGCAGCTGGTTCGGGGGGCTGACAGATACGCAGTATTTT. This sequence encodes CASSWFGGLTDTQYF.

The chain combines TRBV15 with TRBJ2-2, with 9 nucleotides matching TRBD2. J lost 7 bases, V lost 5 bases, and 5 bases had no gene match. The CDR3 has 14 amino acids. Germline CDR1 and CDR2: LNHNV and YYDKDF (reference sequence). CDR3 protein: CATSGTSRFGELFF. The CDR3 nucleotides are TGTGCCACCAGCGGGACTAGCAGATTCGGGGAGCTGTTTTTT.

In DNA form, the CDR3 reads TGTGCCATCAGTGGGACAGGGATAGAGACCCAGTACTTC. This encodes CAISGTGIETQYF. The chain uses TRBV10-3 and TRBJ2-5; the match to TRBD1 covers 8 bases. Trimming cost V 4 bases and J 4 bases; bases outside gene matches: 2. CDR1 ENHRY and CDR2 SYGVKD come from the germline V gene. This CDR3 spans 13 amino acids.

The genes are TRBV5-6 and TRBJ1-5; no firm D call. Germline V lookup: CDR1 SGHDT, CDR2 YYEEEE. This CDR3 has 14 residues. V dropped 1 base and J dropped 6 bases, with 11 bases sitting between them. In DNA, the CDR3 is TGTGCCAGCAGCTTGTTCTGGGCCGGTCAGCCCCAGCATTTT. Amino acid sequence: CASSLFWAGQPQHF.

The table lists this clone with a few counts. The rearrangement joins TRBV7-2 to TRBJ2-3; no clear D. V lost 6 bases and J lost 4, with 8 bases in between. Germline CDR1 and CDR2: SGHTA and FQGNSA. This CDR3 spans 12 amino acids. CDR3 DNA: TGTGCCAGCAGACCCCAGGCAGATACGCAGTATTTT. This encodes CASRPQADTQYF.

This clone has just one count. The chain combines TRBV30 with TRBJ2-2; 7 bases fit TRBD1. Germline CDR1 and CDR2: GTSNPN and SVGIG (reference sequence). The CDR3 totals 14 residues. V lost 3 bases to trimming and J lost 6 bases; unmatched junction nucleotides: 7. This CDR3 reads CAWRALQGAGELFF. The CDR3 DNA reads TGTGCCTGGAGGGCCCTTCAGGGGGCCGGGGAGCTGTTTTTT.

The V and J genes are TRBV11-2 and TRBJ2-1; D call uncertain. This CDR3 has 12 amino acids. V was clipped by 6 bases and J by 14 bases, with 17 bases between them. Germline CDR1 and CDR2: SGHAT and FQNNGV. The DNA for the CDR3 is TGTGCCAGCAGTAGAGATCTAGGAGTCGAGTTCTTC. Translating it yields CASSRDLGVEFF.

The chain links TRBV2 to TRBJ1-2, with TRBD1 identical over 10 bases. The junction had 9 bases not matched to a gene; V was cut back by 4 bases and J by 4 bases. Per the germline V gene, CDR1 is SNHLY and CDR2 is FYNNEI. The CDR3 extends over 16 amino acids. Here the CDR3 reads CASSAQGDRGGYGYTF. CDR3 coding DNA: TGTGCCAGCAGTGCTCAAGGGGACAGGGGTGGCTATGGCTACACCTTC.

As for this clone: One end of the junction fails to match germline, which may point to a read error. The V call is TRBV7-7, the J call TRBJ1-3; D perhaps matches TRBD1 (6 bases). Germline V gene lookup returns CDR1 SSHAT and CDR2 FNYEAQ (reference sequence). This CDR3 is built from 15 residues. The CDR3 DNA sequence: TGTGCTAGCAGCCTCGGGACATCTCCTGGAAACACCATATATTTT. It codes for CASSLGTSPGNTIYF.

CDR3 loop: CASSLQGVGELFF. The CDR3, as DNA: TGTGCCAGCAGTTTACAGGGGGTCGGGGAGCTGTTTTTT. V gene TRBV28 combines with J gene TRBJ2-2, with 7 nucleotides matching TRBD1. This CDR3 region has 13 residues. V was pared by 2 bases and J by 7 bases, with 1 base of the junction left unmatched. CDR1 is MDHEN and CDR2 is SYDVKM in the germline V gene.

The V and J genes are TRBV28 and TRBJ2-5; D is unclear. CDR1 and CDR2 (germline): MDHEN, SYDVKM. Trimming removed 6 bases from V and 4 bases from J, with 27 bases in between. CDR3 size: 18 residues. CDR3 protein: CASSFGLAPPRSRETQYF. CDR3 DNA sequence: TGTGCCAGCAGCTTCGGGTTAGCCCCCCCTCGGTCCAGAGAGACCCAGTACTTC.

This clone was recorded only once. The rearrangement uses TRBV30 and TRBJ1-1, with TRBD1 matching 8 bases. The V segment lost 5 bases and the J segment 5 bases; nucleotides outside the gene matches: 4. CDR1 GTSNPN and CDR2 SVGIG come from the germline V gene (reference sequence). The CDR3 runs 12 residues. The DNA for the CDR3 is TGTGCCTGGGCAACAGGGGGAACTGAAGCTTTCTTT. Its protein product is CAWATGGTEAFF.

In its sample, this clone was seen a few times. The rearrangement links TRBV4-1 to TRBJ2-3, with D perhaps TRBD1 (5 bases). CDR3 length equals 15 residues. V dropped 1 base and J dropped 6 bases, with 14 bases sitting between them. The germline V gene encodes CDR1 MGHRA and CDR2 YSYEKL. DNA of the CDR3: TGCGCCAGCAGCCAAGGGGGCGGCCGTCGGGATACGCAGTATTTT. Encoded protein: CASSQGGGRRDTQYF.

J is TRBJ1-1 and V is TRBV6-5; D perhaps matches TRBD1 (6 bases). The germline V gene encodes CDR1 MNHEY and CDR2 SVGAGI. The CDR3 is 13 amino acids. Trimming stripped 0 bases from V and 11 bases from J, with 13 bases between. CDR3 coding DNA: TGTGCCAGCAGTTACTCTGGGGGGGGGCCTGCTTTCTTT. Translating gives CASSYSGGGPAFF.

The V call is TRBV29-1, the J call TRBJ1-3; a possible D gene is TRBD1 (5 bases). V gave up 3 bases and J gave up 3 bases, with 12 bases separating them. The CDR3 contains 14 residues. Germline CDR1 SQVTM, CDR2 ANQGSEA. The CDR3 spells CSVDAGGDGNTIYF. The CDR3 nucleotides are TGCAGCGTTGACGCGGGGGGGGATGGAAACACCATATATTTT.

The chain combines TRBV6-1 with TRBJ1-2; no clear D gene. This CDR3 has 13 amino acids. The germline V and J ends were trimmed by 4 bases and 3 bases, with 9 bases remaining between them. Looked up from germline, CDR1 is MNHNS and CDR2 is SASEGT. As DNA, the CDR3 is TGTGCCAGCAGTGGGTACGGAGACTATGGCTACACCTTC. Amino acids: CASSGYGDYGYTF.